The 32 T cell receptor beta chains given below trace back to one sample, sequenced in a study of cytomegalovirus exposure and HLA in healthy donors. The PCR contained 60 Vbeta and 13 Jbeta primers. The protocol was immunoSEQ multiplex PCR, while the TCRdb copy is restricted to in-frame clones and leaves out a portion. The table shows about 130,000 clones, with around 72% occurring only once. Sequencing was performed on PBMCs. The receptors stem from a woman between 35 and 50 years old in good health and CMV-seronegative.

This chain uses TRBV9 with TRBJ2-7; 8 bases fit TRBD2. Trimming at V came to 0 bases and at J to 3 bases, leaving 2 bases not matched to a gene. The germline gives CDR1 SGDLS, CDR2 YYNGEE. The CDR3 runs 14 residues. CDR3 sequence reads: CASSVAGGGYEQYF. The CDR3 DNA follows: TGTGCCAGCAGCGTAGCGGGAGGGGGCTACGAGCAGTACTTC.

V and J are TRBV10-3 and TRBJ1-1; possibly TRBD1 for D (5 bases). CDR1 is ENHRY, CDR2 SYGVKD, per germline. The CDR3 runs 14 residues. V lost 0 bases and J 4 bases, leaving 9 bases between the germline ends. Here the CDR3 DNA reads TGTGCCATCAGTGAGTCGGGGGACTTCACTGAAGCTTTCTTT. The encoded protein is CAISESGDFTEAFF.

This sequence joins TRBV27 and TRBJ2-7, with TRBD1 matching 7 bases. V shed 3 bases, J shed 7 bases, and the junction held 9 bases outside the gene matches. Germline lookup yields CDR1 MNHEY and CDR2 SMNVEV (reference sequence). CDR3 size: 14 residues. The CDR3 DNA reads TGTGCCAGCAGTTTGGGACAGCCCATTAGGGAGCAGTACTTC. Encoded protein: CASSLGQPIREQYF.

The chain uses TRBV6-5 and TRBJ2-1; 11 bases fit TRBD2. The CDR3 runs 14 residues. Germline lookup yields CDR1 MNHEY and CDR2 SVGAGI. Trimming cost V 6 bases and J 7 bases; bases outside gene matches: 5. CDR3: CASRTSGVLNEQFF. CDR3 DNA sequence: TGTGCCAGCAGGACTAGCGGGGTCCTGAATGAGCAGTTCTTC.

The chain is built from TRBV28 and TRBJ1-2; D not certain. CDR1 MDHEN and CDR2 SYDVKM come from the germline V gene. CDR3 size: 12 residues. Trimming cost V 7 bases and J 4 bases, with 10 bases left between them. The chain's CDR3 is CASTVGAYGYTF. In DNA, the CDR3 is TGTGCCAGCACTGTGGGCGCCTATGGCTACACCTTC.

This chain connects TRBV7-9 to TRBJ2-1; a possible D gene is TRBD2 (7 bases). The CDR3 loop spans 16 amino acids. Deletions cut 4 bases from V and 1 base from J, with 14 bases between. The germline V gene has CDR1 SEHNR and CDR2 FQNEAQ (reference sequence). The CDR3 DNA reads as TGTGCCAGCAGCTCCCGAGGGGGGGGATCCTACAATGAGCAGTTCTTC. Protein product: CASSSRGGGSYNEQFF. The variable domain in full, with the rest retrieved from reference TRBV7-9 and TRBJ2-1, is DTGVSQNPRHKITKRGQNVTFRCDPISEHNRLYWYRQTLGQGPEFLTYFQNEAQLEKSRLLSDRFSAERPKGSFSTLEIQRTEQGDSAMYLCASSSRGGGSYNEQFFGPGTRLTVL.

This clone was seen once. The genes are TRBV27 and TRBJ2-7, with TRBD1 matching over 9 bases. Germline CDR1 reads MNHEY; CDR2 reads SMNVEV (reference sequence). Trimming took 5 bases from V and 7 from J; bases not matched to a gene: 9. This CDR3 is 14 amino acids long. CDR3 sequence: CASSAGTGLREQYF. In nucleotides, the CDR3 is TGTGCCAGCAGTGCCGGGACAGGGTTGAGGGAGCAGTACTTC.

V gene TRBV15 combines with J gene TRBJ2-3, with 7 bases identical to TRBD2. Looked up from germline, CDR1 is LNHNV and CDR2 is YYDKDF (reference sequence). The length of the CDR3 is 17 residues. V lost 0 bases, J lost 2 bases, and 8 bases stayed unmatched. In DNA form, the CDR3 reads TGTGCCACCAGCAGAGATTTGGGTCGGGGGGTCACAGATACGCAGTATTTT. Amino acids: CATSRDLGRGVTDTQYF. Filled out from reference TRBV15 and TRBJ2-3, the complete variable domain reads DAMVIQNPRYQVTQFGKPVTLSCSQTLNHNVMYWYQQKSSQAPKLLFHYYDKDFNNEADTPDNFQSRRPNTSFCFLDIRSPGLGDTAMYLCATSRDLGRGVTDTQYFGPGTRLTVL.

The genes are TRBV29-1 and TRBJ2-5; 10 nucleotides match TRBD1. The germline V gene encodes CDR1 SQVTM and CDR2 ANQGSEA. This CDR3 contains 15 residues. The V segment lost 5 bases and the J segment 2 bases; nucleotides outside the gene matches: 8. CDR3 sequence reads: CSVRRQGAWQETQYF. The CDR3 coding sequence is TGCAGCGTTCGTCGACAGGGGGCTTGGCAAGAGACCCAGTACTTC.

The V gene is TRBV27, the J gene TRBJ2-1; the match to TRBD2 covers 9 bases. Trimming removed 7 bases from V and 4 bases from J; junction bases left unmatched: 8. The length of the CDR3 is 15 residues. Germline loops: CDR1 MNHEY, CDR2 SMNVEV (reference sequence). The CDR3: CASTDQTSGYNEQFF. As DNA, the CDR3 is TGTGCCAGCACCGACCAGACTAGCGGTTACAATGAGCAGTTCTTC.

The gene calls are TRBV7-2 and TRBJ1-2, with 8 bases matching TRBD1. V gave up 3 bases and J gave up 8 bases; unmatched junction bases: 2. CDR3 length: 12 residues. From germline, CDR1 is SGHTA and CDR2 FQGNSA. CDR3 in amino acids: CASSLTGEGYTF. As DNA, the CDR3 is TGTGCCAGCAGCTTGACAGGGGAAGGCTACACCTTC.

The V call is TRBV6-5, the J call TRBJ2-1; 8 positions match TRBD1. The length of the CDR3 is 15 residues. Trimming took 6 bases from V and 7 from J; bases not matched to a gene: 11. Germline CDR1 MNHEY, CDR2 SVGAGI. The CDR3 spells CASRPDREWGNEQFF. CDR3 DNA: TGTGCCAGCAGACCGGACAGGGAGTGGGGGAATGAGCAGTTCTTC.

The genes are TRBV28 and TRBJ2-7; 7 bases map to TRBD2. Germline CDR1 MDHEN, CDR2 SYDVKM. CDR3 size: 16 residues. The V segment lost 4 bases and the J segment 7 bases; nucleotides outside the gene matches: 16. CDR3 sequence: CASSYLVESGGLEQYF. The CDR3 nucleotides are TGTGCCAGCAGTTACCTGGTCGAGTCGGGAGGACTTGAGCAGTACTTC.

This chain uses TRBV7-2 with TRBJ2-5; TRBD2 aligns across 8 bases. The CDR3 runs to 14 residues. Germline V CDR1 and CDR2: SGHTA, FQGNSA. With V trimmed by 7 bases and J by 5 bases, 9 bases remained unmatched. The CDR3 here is CASTPGGPRETQYF. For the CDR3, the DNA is TGTGCCAGCACTCCGGGGGGGCCGAGGGAGACCCAGTACTTC.

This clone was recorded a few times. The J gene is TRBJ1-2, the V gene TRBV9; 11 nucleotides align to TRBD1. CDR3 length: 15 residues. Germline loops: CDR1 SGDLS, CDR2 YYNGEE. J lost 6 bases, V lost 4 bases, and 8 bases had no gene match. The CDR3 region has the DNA TGTGCCAGCAGCCAAAGGTGGGGACAGGGGGATGGCTACACCTTC. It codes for CASSQRWGQGDGYTF.

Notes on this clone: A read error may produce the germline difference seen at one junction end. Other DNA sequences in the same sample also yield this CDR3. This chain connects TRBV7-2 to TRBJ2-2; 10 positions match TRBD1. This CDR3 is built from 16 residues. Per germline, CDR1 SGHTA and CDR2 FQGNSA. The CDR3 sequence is CASSYWTGGTTGELFF. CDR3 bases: TGCGCCAGCAGCTATTGGACAGGGGGGACCACCGGGGAGCTGTTTTTT.

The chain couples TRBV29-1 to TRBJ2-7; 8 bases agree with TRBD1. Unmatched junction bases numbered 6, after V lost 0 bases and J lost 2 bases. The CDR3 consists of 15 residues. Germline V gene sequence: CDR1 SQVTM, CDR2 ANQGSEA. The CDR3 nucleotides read TGCAGCGTTGAAGATCCGGACAGGGCGGCCTACGAGCAGTACTTC. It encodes CSVEDPDRAAYEQYF.

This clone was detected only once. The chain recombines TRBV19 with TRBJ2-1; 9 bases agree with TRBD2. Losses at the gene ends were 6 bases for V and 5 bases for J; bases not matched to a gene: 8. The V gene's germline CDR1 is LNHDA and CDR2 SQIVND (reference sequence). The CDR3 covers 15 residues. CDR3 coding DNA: TGTGCCAGTAGAACGTCGGCGGGAGGGAACAATGAGCAGTTCTTC. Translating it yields CASRTSAGGNNEQFF.

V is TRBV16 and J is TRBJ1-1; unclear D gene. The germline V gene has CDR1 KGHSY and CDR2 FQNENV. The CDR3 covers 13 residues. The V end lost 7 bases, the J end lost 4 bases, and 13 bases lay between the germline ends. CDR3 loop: CASNPGVGTEAFF. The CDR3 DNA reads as TGTGCCAGCAATCCCGGGGTGGGCACTGAAGCTTTCTTT. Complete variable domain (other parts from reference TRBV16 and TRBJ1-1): GEEVAQTPKHLVRGEGQKAKLYCAPIKGHSYVFWYQQVLKNEFKFLISFQNENVFDETGMPKERFSAKCLPNSPCSLEIQATKLEDSAVYFCASNPGVGTEAFFGQGTRLTVV.

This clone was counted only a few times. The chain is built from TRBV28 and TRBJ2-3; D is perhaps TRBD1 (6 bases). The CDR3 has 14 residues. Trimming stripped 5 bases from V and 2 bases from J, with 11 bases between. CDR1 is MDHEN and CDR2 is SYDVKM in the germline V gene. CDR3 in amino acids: CASSPGHLTDTQYF. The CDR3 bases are TGTGCCAGCAGTCCGGGACACCTCACAGATACGCAGTATTTT.

The CDR3 nucleotides read TGTGCCAGCAGTTCGACTAGCGGGAGAGCCACGAACTCCTACGAGCAGTACTTC. This gives the protein CASSSTSGRATNSYEQYF. V and J are TRBV27 and TRBJ2-7; 12 bases match TRBD2. V lost 4 bases, J lost 0 bases, and 10 bases stayed unmatched. The CDR3 is 18 residues long. Per germline, CDR1 MNHEY and CDR2 SMNVEV (reference sequence).

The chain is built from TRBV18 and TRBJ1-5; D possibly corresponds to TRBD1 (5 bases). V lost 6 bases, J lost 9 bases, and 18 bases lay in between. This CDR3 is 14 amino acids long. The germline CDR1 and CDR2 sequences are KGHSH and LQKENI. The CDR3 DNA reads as TGTGCCAGCTCGCGGGACGGATTGTCTCTGCCCCAGCATTTT. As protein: CASSRDGLSLPQHF.

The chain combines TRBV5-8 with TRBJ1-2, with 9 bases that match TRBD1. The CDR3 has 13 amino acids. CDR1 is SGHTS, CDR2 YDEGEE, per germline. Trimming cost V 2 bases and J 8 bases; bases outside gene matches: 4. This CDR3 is CASSLGQGMGYTF. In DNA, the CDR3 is TGTGCCAGCAGCTTAGGACAGGGGATGGGCTACACCTTC.

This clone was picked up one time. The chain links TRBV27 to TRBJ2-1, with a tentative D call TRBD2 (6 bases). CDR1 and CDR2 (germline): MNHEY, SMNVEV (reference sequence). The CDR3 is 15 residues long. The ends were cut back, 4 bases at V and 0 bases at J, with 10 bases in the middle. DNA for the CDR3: TGTGCCAGCAGTTCCCCGACTAGCTCCTACAATGAGCAGTTCTTC. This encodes CASSSPTSSYNEQFF.

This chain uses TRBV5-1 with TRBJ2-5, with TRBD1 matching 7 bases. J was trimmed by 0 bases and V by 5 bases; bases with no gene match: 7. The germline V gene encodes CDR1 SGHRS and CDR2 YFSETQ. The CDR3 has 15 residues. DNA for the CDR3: TGCGCCAGCAGACTACTCGGACAGGACCAAGAGACCCAGTACTTC. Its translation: CASRLLGQDQETQYF. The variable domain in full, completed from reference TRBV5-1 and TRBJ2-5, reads KAGVTQTPRYLIKTRGQQVTLSCSPISGHRSVSWYQQTPGQGLQFLFEYFSETQRNKGNFPGRFSGRQFSNSRSEMNVSTLELGDSALYLCASRLLGQDQETQYFGPGTRLLVL.

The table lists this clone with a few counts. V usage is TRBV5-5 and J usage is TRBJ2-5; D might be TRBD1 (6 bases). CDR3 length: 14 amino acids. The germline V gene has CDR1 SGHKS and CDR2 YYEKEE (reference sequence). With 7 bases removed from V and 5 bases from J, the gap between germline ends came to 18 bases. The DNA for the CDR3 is TGTGCCAGCCACGACAGGCTGTATGGGGAGACCCAGTACTTC. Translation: CASHDRLYGETQYF.

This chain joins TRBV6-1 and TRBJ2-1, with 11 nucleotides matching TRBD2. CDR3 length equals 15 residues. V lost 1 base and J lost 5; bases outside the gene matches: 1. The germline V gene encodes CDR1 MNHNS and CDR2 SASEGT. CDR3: CASSEVLAGDNEQFF. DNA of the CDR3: TGTGCCAGCAGTGAAGTACTAGCGGGAGACAATGAGCAGTTCTTC.

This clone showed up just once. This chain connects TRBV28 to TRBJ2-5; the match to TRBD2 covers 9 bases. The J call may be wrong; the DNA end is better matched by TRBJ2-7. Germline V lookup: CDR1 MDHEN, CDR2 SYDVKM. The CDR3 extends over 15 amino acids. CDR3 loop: CASSLAGGTTYEQYF. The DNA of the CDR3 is TGTGCCAGCAGTTTAGCGGGAGGGACCACCTACGAGCAGTACTTC.

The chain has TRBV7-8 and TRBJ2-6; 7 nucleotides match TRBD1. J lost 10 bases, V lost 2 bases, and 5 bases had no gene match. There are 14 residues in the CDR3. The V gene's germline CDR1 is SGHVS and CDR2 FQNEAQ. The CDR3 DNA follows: TGTGCCAGCAGCTTAACGACAGGGAATAACGTCCTGACTTTC. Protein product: CASSLTTGNNVLTF. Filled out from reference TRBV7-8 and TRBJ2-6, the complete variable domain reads GAGVSQSPRYKVAKRGQDVALRCDPISGHVSLFWYQQALGQGPEFLTYFQNEAQLDKSGLPSDRFFAERPEGSVSTLKIQRTQQEDSAVYLCASSLTTGNNVLTFGAGSRLTVL.

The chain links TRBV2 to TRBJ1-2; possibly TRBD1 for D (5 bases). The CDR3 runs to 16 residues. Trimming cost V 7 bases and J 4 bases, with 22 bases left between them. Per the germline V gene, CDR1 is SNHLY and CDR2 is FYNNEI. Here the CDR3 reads CASMGPGQGSGYGYTF. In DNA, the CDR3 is TGTGCCAGCATGGGGCCCGGTCAGGGATCCGGCTATGGCTACACCTTC.

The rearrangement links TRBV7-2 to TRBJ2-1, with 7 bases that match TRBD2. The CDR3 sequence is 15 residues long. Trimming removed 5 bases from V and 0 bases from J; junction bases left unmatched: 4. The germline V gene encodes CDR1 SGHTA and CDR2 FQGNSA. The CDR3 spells CASSLTSDSYNEQFF. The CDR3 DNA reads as TGTGCCAGCAGCCTCACTAGCGACTCCTACAATGAGCAGTTCTTC. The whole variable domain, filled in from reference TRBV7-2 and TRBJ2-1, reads GAGVSQSPSNKVTEKGKDVELRCDPISGHTALYWYRQSLGQGLEFLIYFQGNSAPDKSGLPSDRFSAERTGGSVSTLTIQRTQQEDSAVYLCASSLTSDSYNEQFFGPGTRLTVL.

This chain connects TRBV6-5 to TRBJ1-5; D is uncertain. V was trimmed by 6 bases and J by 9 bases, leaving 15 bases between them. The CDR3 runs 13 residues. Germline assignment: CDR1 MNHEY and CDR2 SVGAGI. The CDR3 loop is CASSNSAGRPQHF. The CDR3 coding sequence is TGTGCCAGCAGCAACAGTGCCGGAAGGCCCCAGCATTTT.